One and the same sample provided the 24 T cell receptor beta chains below, sequenced in a study of cytomegalovirus exposure and HLA in healthy donors. Use of 60 Vbeta and 13 Jbeta primers characterized the PCR. The table came from immunoSEQ multiplex PCR; TCRdb's copy has only in-frame clones and leaves some out. The table shows about 200,000 clones, with 70% to 85% occurring only once. The sample was PBMCs. The receptors here all came from a man aged 45-65 years in good health and CMV-seronegative.

CDR3 region: CASSAYRGLHLDEQFF. The CDR3 DNA reads as TGTGCCAGCAGTGCCTACAGGGGCCTCCATCTGGATGAGCAGTTCTTC. The gene calls are TRBV27 and TRBJ2-1; 7 bases fit TRBD1. There are 16 residues in the CDR3. V dropped 5 bases and J dropped 8; count of bases not matched to a gene: 15. CDR1 and CDR2 from the germline V gene are MNHEY and SMNVEV (reference sequence).

Notes on this clone: A junction boundary mismatches the germline segment, possibly from a read error. The CDR3 here is CASSLNRVTEAFF. CDR3 coding DNA: TGTGCCAGCAGCTTGAACAGGGTCACTGAGGCTTTCTTT. J is TRBJ1-1 and V is TRBV5-6, with D perhaps TRBD1 (6 bases). The CDR3 totals 13 residues. Germline CDR1 SGHDT, CDR2 YYEEEE.

The V gene is TRBV28, the J gene TRBJ2-5; 8 nucleotides line up with TRBD2. The J call is uncertain, as TRBJ2-7 better fits the DNA end. CDR1 and CDR2 from the germline V gene are MDHEN and SYDVKM. CDR3 size: 14 residues. The CDR3 spells CASSFGREGPEQYF. In DNA form, the CDR3 reads TGTGCCAGCAGTTTTGGACGGGAGGGTCCCGAGCAGTACTTC.

The V gene is TRBV5-4, the J gene TRBJ1-1, with D unclear. The ends were cut back, 4 bases at V and 1 base at J, with 14 bases in the middle. This CDR3 comprises 15 residues. Germline loops: CDR1 SGHNT, CDR2 YYREEE (reference sequence). In DNA, the CDR3 is TGTGCCAGCAGCCCCCCACATAATCAGAACACTGAAGCTTTCTTT. It yields the protein CASSPPHNQNTEAFF.

The chain carries TRBV7-3 and TRBJ2-3; D gene unclear. The V end lost 2 bases, the J end lost 6 bases, and 18 bases lay between the germline ends. Germline-derived CDR1 and CDR2 are SGHTA and FQGTGA. The CDR3 sequence is 16 residues long. In nucleotides, the CDR3 is TGTGCCAGCAGCTTAGGGCGCGCCTCCCAAAGGGATACGCAGTATTTT. Protein sequence: CASSLGRASQRDTQYF.

There are a few counts of this clone. The gene calls are TRBV9 and TRBJ2-5, with D uncertain. Germline assignment: CDR1 SGDLS and CDR2 YYNGEE. The CDR3 contains 17 residues. Trimming left V 0 bases short and J 0 bases short, with 15 bases between. The CDR3 DNA reads as TGTGCCAGCAGCGTAGATCCGCAACCTCGGGACCAAGAGACCCAGTACTTC. Translated: CASSVDPQPRDQETQYF.

The rearrangement joins TRBV4-1 to TRBJ1-1, with 10 positions matching TRBD1. This CDR3 spans 16 amino acids. Germline V lookup: CDR1 MGHRA, CDR2 YSYEKL. Trimming cost V 5 bases and J 6 bases; bases outside gene matches: 12. The CDR3 region has the DNA TGCGCCAGCAGCATACACCCAGGGACAGGGGCCGCTGAAGCTTTCTTT. This codes for CASSIHPGTGAAEAFF.

This sequence joins TRBV5-1 and TRBJ2-1; D remains ambiguous. CDR1 is SGHRS, CDR2 YFSETQ, per germline. V lost 4 bases and J lost 6, with 8 bases in between. CDR3 length: 12 amino acids. The chain's CDR3 is CASSPHGNEQFF. The CDR3 DNA follows: TGCGCCAGCAGCCCCCACGGCAATGAGCAGTTCTTC.

CDR3 nucleotide sequence: TGTGCCAGCAATGGTAGAGGGCTGGCCGAGCAGTACTTC. It specifies CASNGRGLAEQYF. The V call is TRBV6-5, the J call TRBJ2-7, with a weak D call TRBD2 (5 bases). Germline lookup yields CDR1 MNHEY and CDR2 SVGAGI. Trimming pared 7 bases from V and 6 bases from J, leaving 16 bases between. The CDR3 length is 13 residues.

About this clone itself: This sample also contains other DNA sequences that code for the same CDR3. The V and J genes are TRBV19 and TRBJ2-4; no firm D call. The CDR3 is 16 residues long. Deletions cut 6 bases from V and 0 bases from J, with 15 bases between. Looked up from germline, CDR1 is LNHDA and CDR2 is SQIVND (reference sequence). CDR3 DNA sequence: TGTGCCAGTAGCCTTCCAGACTTTTCAGCCAAAAACATTCAGTACTTC. It is translated as CASSLPDFSAKNIQYF.

This clone was recorded only once. This sequence joins TRBV6-1 and TRBJ1-5, with D uncertain. Deletions cut 8 bases from V and 0 bases from J, with 14 bases between. The CDR3 has 15 residues. CDR1 and CDR2 (germline): MNHNS, SASEGT. In nucleotides, the CDR3 is TGTGCCAGCGCCCCCAACGGCGGTAGCAATCAGCCCCAGCATTTT. It specifies CASAPNGGSNQPQHF.

The chain recombines TRBV5-1 with TRBJ1-3; tentative D call: TRBD1 (6 bases). This CDR3 region has 16 residues. Germline V gene lookup returns CDR1 SGHRS and CDR2 YFSETQ. Trimming left V 0 bases short and J 0 bases short, with 10 bases between. CDR3 nucleotide sequence: TGCGCCAGCAGCTTGGGGACAGAAGTCTCTGGAAACACCATATATTTT. Amino acid sequence: CASSLGTEVSGNTIYF.

The V call is TRBV6-1, the J call TRBJ2-3; 7 nucleotides align to TRBD2. CDR3 size: 14 residues. J gave up 3 bases and V 6 bases, and 6 bases lay outside the gene matches. Germline CDR1 is MNHNS and CDR2 is SASEGT. As DNA, the CDR3 is TGTGCCAGCAGCATTCTAGCGGTGACAGATACGCAGTATTTT. This translates into CASSILAVTDTQYF.

V is TRBV5-6 and J is TRBJ2-7; D may be TRBD2 (6 bases). V lost 4 bases to trimming and J lost 2 bases, with 10 bases between them. This CDR3 spans 13 amino acids. Per the germline V gene, CDR1 is SGHDT and CDR2 is YYEEEE. Here the CDR3 DNA reads TGTGCCAGCAGCCAGCGGGTGCCCTACGAGCAGTACTTC. Translating gives CASSQRVPYEQYF. Variable domain in full (rest from reference TRBV5-6 and TRBJ2-7): DAGVTQSPTHLIKTRGQQVTLRCSPKSGHDTVSWYQQALGQGPQFIFQYYEEEERQRGNFPDRFSGHQFPNYSSELNVNALLLGDSALYLCASSQRVPYEQYFGPGTRLTVT.

Concerning this clone: Other DNA sequences in this specimen translate into the identical CDR3. The chain carries TRBV10-3 and TRBJ1-1; 7 bases are shared with TRBD1. There are 13 residues in the CDR3. CDR1 is ENHRY and CDR2 is SYGVKD in the germline V gene. Trimming removed 5 bases from V and 4 bases from J; junction bases left unmatched: 4. The CDR3 sequence is CAISRQGSTEAFF. The CDR3 nucleotides are TGTGCCATCAGTCGACAGGGTTCCACTGAAGCTTTCTTT.

This clone was found a few times. The genes are TRBV25-1 and TRBJ2-1; weak D call: TRBD2 (6 bases). V was trimmed by 2 bases and J by 10 bases, leaving 24 bases between them. From germline, CDR1 is MGHDK and CDR2 SYGVNS. The CDR3 is 17 amino acids. The chain's CDR3 is CASSETRLGPTGYEQFF. CDR3 DNA: TGTGCCAGCAGTGAAACGAGACTAGGGCCAACGGGGTACGAGCAGTTCTTC.

In regard to this clone: At one end, the junction sequence differs from germline, possibly due to a read error. V is TRBV7-9 and J is TRBJ1-1; tentative D call: TRBD1 (6 bases). The CDR3 contains 13 residues. CDR1 is SEHNR and CDR2 is FQNEAQ in the germline V gene (reference sequence). The CDR3 bases are TGTTCCAGCAGCCTGACAGGGAACACTGAAGCTTTCTTT. It encodes CSSSLTGNTEAFF.

This chain links TRBV9 with TRBJ2-1; 7 nucleotides line up with TRBD2. Germline CDR1 is SGDLS and CDR2 is YYNGEE. There are 15 residues in the CDR3. Unmatched junction bases numbered 9, after V lost 0 bases and J lost 9 bases. The CDR3 reads CASSVVAGVEGEQFF. For the CDR3, the DNA is TGTGCCAGCAGCGTAGTAGCGGGCGTGGAGGGTGAGCAGTTCTTC. The full variable domain, its missing parts supplied by reference TRBV9 and TRBJ2-1, is DSGVTQTPKHLITATGQRVTLRCSPRSGDLSVYWYQQSLDQGLQFLIQYYNGEERAKGNILERFSAQQFPDLHSELNLSSLELGDSALYFCASSVVAGVEGEQFFGPGTRLTVL.

This chain joins TRBV6-1 and TRBJ2-2; 7 nucleotides agree with TRBD2. Germline-derived CDR1 and CDR2 are MNHNS and SASEGT. V was pared by 1 base and J by 5 bases, with 4 bases of the junction left unmatched. CDR3 length: 15 residues. The CDR3: CASSEVGGNTGELFF. In DNA form, the CDR3 reads TGTGCCAGCAGTGAAGTGGGAGGGAATACCGGGGAGCTGTTTTTT.

This rearrangement joins TRBV28 to TRBJ1-5; 7 bases are shared with TRBD1. The V and J ends lost 1 base and 5 bases, in that order; junction bases with no gene match: 8. CDR1 is MDHEN, CDR2 SYDVKM, per germline. This CDR3 has 16 residues. As DNA, the CDR3 is TGTGCCAGCAGTTTATCCGGGACAGCAGGGTATCAGCCCCAGCATTTT. Protein sequence: CASSLSGTAGYQPQHF.

This clone was recorded only once. V gene TRBV30 combines with J gene TRBJ2-1; 10 positions agree with TRBD2. Germline lookup yields CDR1 GTSNPN and CDR2 SVGIG (reference sequence). CDR3 length: 15 amino acids. Trimming cost V 0 bases and J 6 bases; bases outside gene matches: 5. The CDR3 here is CAWSVLAGVVNEQFF. The CDR3 DNA sequence: TGTGCCTGGAGTGTCCTAGCGGGAGTCGTCAATGAGCAGTTCTTC.

The chain's CDR3 is CASSRLWSGQGASGANVLTF. The CDR3, as DNA: TGTGCCAGCTCAAGGCTCTGGTCAGGACAGGGGGCCTCTGGGGCCAACGTCCTGACTTTC. The chain recombines TRBV18 with TRBJ2-6; 11 bases match TRBD1. CDR3 length: 20 residues. V dropped 5 bases and J dropped 0; count of bases not matched to a gene: 12. Germline V gene data show CDR1 as KGHSH and CDR2 as LQKENI.

This clone has just a few counts. The genes are TRBV6-6 and TRBJ1-6; the match to TRBD1 covers 9 bases. The CDR3 is 16 amino acids. V lost 5 bases, J lost 7 bases, and 9 bases stayed unmatched. Looked up from germline, CDR1 is MNHNY and CDR2 is SVGAGI (reference sequence). CDR3 sequence: CASSTGQGQLNSPLHF. DNA for the CDR3: TGTGCCAGCAGTACAGGACAGGGGCAGTTGAATTCACCCCTCCACTTT.

This rearrangement joins TRBV4-1 to TRBJ2-2; 8 nucleotides agree with TRBD2. Trimming cost V 4 bases and J 8 bases; bases outside gene matches: 9. The CDR3 covers 15 residues. Germline CDR1 reads MGHRA; CDR2 reads YSYEKL. The CDR3 DNA follows: TGCGCCAGCAGCCCGGGAGGGGCTGAGAGGGGGGAGCTGTTTTTT. Its translation is CASSPGGAERGELFF.